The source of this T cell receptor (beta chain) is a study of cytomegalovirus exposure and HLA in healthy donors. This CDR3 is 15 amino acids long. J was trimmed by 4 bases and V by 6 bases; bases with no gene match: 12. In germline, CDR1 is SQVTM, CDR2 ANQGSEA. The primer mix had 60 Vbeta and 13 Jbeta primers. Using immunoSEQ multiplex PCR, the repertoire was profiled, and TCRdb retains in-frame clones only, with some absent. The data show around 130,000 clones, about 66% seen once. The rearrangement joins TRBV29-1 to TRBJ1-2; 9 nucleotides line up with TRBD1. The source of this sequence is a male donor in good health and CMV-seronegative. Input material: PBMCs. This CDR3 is CSVDATTGGSYGYTF. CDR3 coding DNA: TGCAGCGTCGACGCCACCACAGGGGGCTCCTATGGCTACACCTTC.